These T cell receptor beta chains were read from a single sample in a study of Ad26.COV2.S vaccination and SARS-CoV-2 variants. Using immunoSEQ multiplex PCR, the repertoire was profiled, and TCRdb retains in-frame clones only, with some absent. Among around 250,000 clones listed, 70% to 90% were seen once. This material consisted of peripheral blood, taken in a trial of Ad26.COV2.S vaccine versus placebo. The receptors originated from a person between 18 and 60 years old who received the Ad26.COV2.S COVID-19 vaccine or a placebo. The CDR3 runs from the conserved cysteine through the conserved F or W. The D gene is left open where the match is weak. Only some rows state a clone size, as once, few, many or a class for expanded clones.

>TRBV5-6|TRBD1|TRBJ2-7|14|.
CASSRDRGNYEQYF
TGTGCCAGCAGCCGGGACAGGGGTAACTACGAGCAGTACTTC
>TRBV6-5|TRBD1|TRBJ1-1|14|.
CASSYSTGFTEAFF
TGTGCCAGCAGTTACTCGACAGGGTTCACTGAAGCTTTCTTT
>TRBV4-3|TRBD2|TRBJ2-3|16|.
CASSHLAGESTDTQYF
TGCGCCAGCAGCCACTTAGCGGGGGAGAGCACAGATACGCAGTATTTT
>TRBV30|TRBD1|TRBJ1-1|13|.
CAWTWTGNTEAFF
TGTGCCTGGACCTGGACAGGGAACACTGAAGCTTTCTTT
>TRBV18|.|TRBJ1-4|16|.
CASSPLAAPTNEKLFF
TGTGCCAGCTCACCTTTGGCGGCCCCAACTAATGAAAAACTGTTTTTT
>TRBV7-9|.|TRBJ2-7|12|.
CASSLDYHEQYF
TGTGCCAGCAGCTTGGACTACCACGAGCAGTACTTC
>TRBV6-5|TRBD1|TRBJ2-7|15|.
CASSYRDRGSYEQYF
TGTGCCAGCAGTTACCGGGACAGGGGGTCCTACGAGCAGTACTTC
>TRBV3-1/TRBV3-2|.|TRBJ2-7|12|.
CASSVLNYEQYF
TGTGCCAGCTCGGTACTAAACTACGAGCAGTACTTC
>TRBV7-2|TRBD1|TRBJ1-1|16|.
CASSGGTGGGRTEAFF
TGTGCCAGCAGCGGAGGGACAGGAGGCGGGCGCACTGAAGCTTTCTTT
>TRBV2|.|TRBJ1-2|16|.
CASSELAGSLTRGYTF
TGTGCCAGCAGTGAATTAGCCGGTTCCCTAACTAGGGGCTACACCTTC
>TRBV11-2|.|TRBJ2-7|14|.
CASSFGGTNYEQYF
TGTGCCAGCAGCTTTGGCGGGACCAATTACGAGCAGTACTTC
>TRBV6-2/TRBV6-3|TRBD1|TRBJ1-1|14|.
CASSRSDRVTEAFF
TGTGCCAGCAGTCGTTCTGACAGGGTTACTGAAGCTTTCTTT
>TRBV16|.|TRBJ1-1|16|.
CASSPYGDPPNTEAFF
TGTGCCAGCAGCCCTTACGGGGACCCCCCAAACACTGAAGCTTTCTTT
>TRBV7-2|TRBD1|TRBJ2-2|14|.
CASGRDRGTGELFF
TGTGCCAGCGGCCGGGACAGGGGAACCGGGGAGCTGTTTTTT
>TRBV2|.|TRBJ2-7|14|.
CASSEGRAGYEQYF
TGTGCCAGCAGTGAAGGACGGGCCGGCTACGAGCAGTACTTC
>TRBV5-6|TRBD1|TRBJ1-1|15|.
CASAELTGVGTEAFF
TGTGCCAGCGCTGAACTGACAGGGGTGGGCACTGAAGCTTTCTTT
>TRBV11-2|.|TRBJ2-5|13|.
CASSLGGRETQYF
TGTGCCAGCAGCTTAGGGGGCCGGGAGACCCAGTACTTC
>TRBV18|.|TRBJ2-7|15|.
CASSPTHQSSYEQYF
TGTGCCAGCTCACCAACACACCAGAGCTCCTACGAGCAGTACTTC
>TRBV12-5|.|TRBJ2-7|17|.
CASGLVPVPGDAYEQYF
TGTGCTAGTGGTTTGGTACCAGTCCCAGGGGACGCCTACGAGCAGTACTTC
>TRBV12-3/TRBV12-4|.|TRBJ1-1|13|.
CASSSGPNTEAFF
TGTGCCAGCAGTTCGGGACCTAACACTGAAGCTTTCTTT
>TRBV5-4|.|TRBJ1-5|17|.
CASSLGGGRAGNQPQHF
TGTGCCAGCAGCTTGGGGGGAGGCAGGGCGGGCAATCAGCCCCAGCATTTT
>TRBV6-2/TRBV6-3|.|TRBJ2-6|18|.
CASSYSTGSNSGANVLTF
TGTGCCAGCAGTTACTCGACAGGCTCAAACTCTGGGGCCAACGTCCTGACTTTC
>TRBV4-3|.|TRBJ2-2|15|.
CASSNQRTNTGELFF
TGCGCCAGCAGTAACCAGAGGACGAACACCGGGGAGCTGTTTTTT
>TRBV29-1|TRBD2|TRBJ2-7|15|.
CSVTGRAGRGYEQYF
TGCAGCGTTACCGGGAGGGCCGGTCGGGGCTACGAGCAGTACTTC
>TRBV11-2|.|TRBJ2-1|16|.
CASSVGTRPLYNEQFF
TGTGCCAGCAGCGTAGGGACTCGACCTCTCTACAATGAGCAGTTCTTC
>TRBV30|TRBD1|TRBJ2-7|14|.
CAWSIGQASYEQYF
TGTGCCTGGAGTATAGGACAGGCCAGCTACGAGCAGTACTTC
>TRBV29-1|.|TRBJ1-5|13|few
CSVGGEGNQPQHF
TGCAGCGTCGGGGGGGAGGGCAATCAGCCCCAGCATTTT
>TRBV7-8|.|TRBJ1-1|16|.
CASSLGERPSGAEAFF
TGTGCCAGCAGCTTAGGAGAGCGTCCCTCAGGCGCTGAAGCTTTCTTT
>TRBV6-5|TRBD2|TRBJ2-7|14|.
CASSYSGAAYEQYF
TGTGCCAGCAGTTACAGCGGGGCCGCCTACGAGCAGTACTTC
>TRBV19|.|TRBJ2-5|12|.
CASSPHQETQYF
TGTGCCAGTAGTCCTCACCAAGAGACCCAGTACTTC
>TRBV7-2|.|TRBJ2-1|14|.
CASTYSVSYNEQFF
TGTGCCAGCACCTACAGCGTCTCCTACAATGAGCAGTTCTTC
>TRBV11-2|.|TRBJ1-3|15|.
CASSLGRVIGNTIYF
TGTGCCAGCAGCTTAGGGAGGGTTATCGGAAACACCATATATTTT
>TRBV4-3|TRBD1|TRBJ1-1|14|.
CASSQNRGDTEAFF
TGCGCCAGCAGCCAGAACAGGGGGGACACTGAAGCTTTCTTT
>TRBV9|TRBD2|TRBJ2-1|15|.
CASSVLAGGNYEQFF
TGTGCCAGCAGCGTACTTGCGGGAGGTAACTATGAGCAGTTCTTC
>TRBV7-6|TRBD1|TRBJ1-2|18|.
CASSLGGTGLTPVYGYTF
TGTGCCAGCAGCTTAGGGGGGACAGGGTTGACGCCCGTTTATGGCTACACCTTC
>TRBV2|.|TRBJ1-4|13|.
CASRGSLNEKLFF
TGTGCCAGCCGGGGCAGCCTTAATGAAAAACTGTTTTTT
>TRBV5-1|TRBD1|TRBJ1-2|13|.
CASSWGQTYGYTF
TGCGCCAGCAGCTGGGGACAGACCTATGGCTACACCTTC
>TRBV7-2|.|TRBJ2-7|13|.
CASSLGDSRTRYF
TGTGCCAGCAGCTTAGGCGACTCACGGACTCGGTACTTC